What follows are 2 T cell receptor beta chains derived from one specimen sequenced in a study of vaccination and CD4 T cells after COVID-19. Which antigens these TCRs recognize remains unknown. As for treatment: roughly 10-day PBMC culture with coronavirus spike peptide pools or control peptides (ViraFEST assay). Oncomine TCR Beta short-read sequencing was applied to DNA from cultured CD4+ T cells. TCRdb passed the PCR reads through MiXCR, listing each CDR3 protein once. The top ten hold roughly 10% of the sample, which has 14,000 to 15,000 distinct CDR3 sequences, around 73% seen once. Input material: CD4+ T cells from blood, cultured in vitro. The receptors here all came from a human donor who had recovered from COVID-19.

The chain has TRBV19 and TRBJ1-5; the D gene is possibly TRBD1 (6 bases). The CDR3 is 14 amino acids. Germline V lookup: CDR1 LNHDA, CDR2 SQIVND (reference sequence). V was trimmed by 7 bases and J by 4 bases, leaving 14 bases between them. The CDR3 DNA is TGTGCCAGTACCACAGGGCAGTTTAATCAGCCCCAGCATTTT. Its protein product is CASTTGQFNQPQHF.

The CDR3 region has the DNA TGTGCCACCAGCAAGCAGGGGTCCGGGGAGCTGTTTTTT. Translation gives CATSKQGSGELFF. This chain uses TRBV15 with TRBJ2-2, with a weak D call TRBD1 (6 bases). Germline V lookup: CDR1 LNHNV, CDR2 YYDKDF (reference sequence). V was trimmed by 4 bases and J by 6 bases, leaving 9 bases between them. There are 13 residues in the CDR3.